The TCR beta chain described here comes from a study of CD8 T cells in ankylosing spondylitis. This clonotype was found many times. The V end was cut by 3 bases, the J end by 3 bases, with 13 bases between. Germline V lookup: CDR1 ENHRY, CDR2 SYGVKD. The CDR3 has 15 amino acids. TCRdb independently ran MiXCR on the 5' RACE reads; one entry per CDR3 protein. The sample includes approximately 130,000 distinct CDR3 sequences, around 9.7% of them seen just once. The chain recombines TRBV10-3 with TRBJ2-3, with TRBD1 as a possible D gene (5 bases). The sequence came from a male donor with ankylosing spondylitis or in good health (not recorded which). Specimen: blood, either unsorted or a sorted T cell fraction (not recorded which). CDR3 coding DNA: TGTGCCATCAGTGAATCGTCCCAGGGAACAGATACGCAGTATTTT. This translates into CAISESSQGTDTQYF.